This entry describes one T cell receptor (beta chain). The method was immunoSEQ multiplex PCR; TCRdb's version includes in-frame clones alone and lacks a portion of them. The sample consists of 60,000 to 80,000 clones, about nine tenths of them appearing once. This sample is part of a study of OX40 agonist ivuxolimab in advanced cancers. Germline CDR1 is LGHNA and CDR2 is YSLEER. The CDR3 loop spans 17 amino acids. V was pared by 1 base and J by 3 bases, with 16 bases between. J is TRBJ2-4 and V is TRBV4-3; D is possibly TRBD1 (5 bases). The sample consisted of CD4+ or CD8+ T cells sorted from blood, taken in a trial of the OX40 agonist ivuxolimab. This receptor was identified in an adult with an advanced solid tumor such as melanoma, head and neck, liver or kidney cancer. CDR3 sequence reads: CASSQGAGQILKNIQYF. CDR3 DNA sequence: TGCGCCAGCAGCCAAGGAGCAGGGCAGATTCTCAAAAACATTCAGTACTTC.